What follows is one T cell receptor beta chain and its context. The data stem from a study of T cells in Graves' hyperthyroidism and ophthalmopathy. Amplification yielded TCR beta CDR3 regions, with RNA transcripts as the source. First-round RT-PCR of the TCR CDR3 relied on the HTBI primer set. TCRdb re-analysed the multiplex PCR reads in MiXCR, keeping a single row per CDR3 protein. Of roughly 400,000 distinct CDR3 sequences listed, around 14% were seen once; the top ten hold about a quarter. Trimming removed 6 bases at V and 2 bases at J, with 15 bases between. The CDR3 is 15 amino acids. Germline V gene sequence: CDR1 MDHEN, CDR2 SYDVKM.

Sequencing was performed on blood. The sequence derives from a woman aged 18-35 years with Graves' hyperthyroidism that later progressed to Graves' ophthalmopathy. V gene TRBV28 combines with J gene TRBJ2-3; D is uncertain. The CDR3 sequence is CASSTHFPDTDTQYF. The CDR3 coding sequence is TGTGCCAGCAGCACTCATTTCCCTGACACAGATACGCAGTATTTT.